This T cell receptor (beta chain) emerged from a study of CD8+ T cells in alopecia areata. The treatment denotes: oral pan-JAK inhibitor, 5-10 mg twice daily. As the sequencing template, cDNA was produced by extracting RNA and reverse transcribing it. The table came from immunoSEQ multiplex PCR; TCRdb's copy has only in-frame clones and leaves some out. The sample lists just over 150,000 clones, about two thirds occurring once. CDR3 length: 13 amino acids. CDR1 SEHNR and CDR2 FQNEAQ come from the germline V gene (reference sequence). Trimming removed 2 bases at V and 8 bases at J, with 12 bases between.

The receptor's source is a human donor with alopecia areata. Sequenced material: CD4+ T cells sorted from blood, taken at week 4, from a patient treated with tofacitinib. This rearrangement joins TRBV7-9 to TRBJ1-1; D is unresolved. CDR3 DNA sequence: TGTGCCAGCAGCTTATTTACGGAAAAAGAAGCTTTCTTT. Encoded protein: CASSLFTEKEAFF.